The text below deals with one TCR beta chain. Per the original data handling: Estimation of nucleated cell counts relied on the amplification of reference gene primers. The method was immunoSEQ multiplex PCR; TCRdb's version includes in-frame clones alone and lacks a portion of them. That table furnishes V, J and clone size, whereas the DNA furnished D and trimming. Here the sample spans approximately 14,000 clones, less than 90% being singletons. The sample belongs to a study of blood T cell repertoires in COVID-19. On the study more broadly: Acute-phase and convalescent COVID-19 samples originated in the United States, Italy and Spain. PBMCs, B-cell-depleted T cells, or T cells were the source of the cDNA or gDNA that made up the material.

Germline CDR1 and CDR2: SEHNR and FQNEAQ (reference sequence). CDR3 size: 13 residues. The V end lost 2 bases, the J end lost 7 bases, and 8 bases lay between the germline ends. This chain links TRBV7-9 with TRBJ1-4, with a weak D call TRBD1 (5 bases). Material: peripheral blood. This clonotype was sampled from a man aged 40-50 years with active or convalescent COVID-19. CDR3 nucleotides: TGTGCCAGCAGCTTATTGCAGGGTGAAAAACTGTTTTTT. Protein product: CASSLLQGEKLFF.